The T cell receptor beta chain under discussion was sequenced for a study of blood T cell repertoires in COVID-19 (dated by TCRdb to the early 2020s). As for the study more broadly: The collaborator samples originated in the United States, Italy and Spain and spanned the acute and convalescent phases of COVID-19. Where available, HLA class I and class II types were taken from metadata supplied by the sample provider and were not determined by assay-based typing. The repertoires were released in a freely available public database intended as a resource for research on the immune response to SARS-CoV-2. Sample metadata almost always included a de-identified subject ID, COVID-19 status, age in years and sex. The samples were drawn from two sources: the first 160 participants of the ongoing ImmuneRACE study, and some 1,300 subjects contributed by 6 global collaborators. The dataset comprised deeply sampled blood TCRbeta repertoires from subjects exposed to, actively infected with, or recovered from COVID-19. The prospective study material was composed of cDNA or gDNA derived from T cells, B-cell-depleted T cells, or PBMCs. Study-wide findings and limitations: The amount of clinical and demographic metadata varied by source and participant and was provided uncurated.

The collaborating institutions used their own protocols to collect whole blood in K2EDTA tubes. For TCRbeta analysis, collaborators shipped samples as frozen whole blood, isolated PBMCs, or DNA extracted from either of those sample types. TCRbeta CDR3 regions were amplified from genomic DNA using the immunoSEQ Assay, a bias-controlled multiplex PCR. The original pipeline was this. Nucleated cell counts per sample were estimated from amplification of reference gene primers within the assay. To quantify the absolute abundance of each unique TCRbeta CDR3 rearrangement, sequence reads were collapsed and filtered. For each sample, productive Simpson clonality was calculated as the square root of Simpson's diversity index across productive rearrangements. Held by TCRdb, this immuneACCESS table contains in-frame sequences only and omits some clones. Under half of the omission traces to an unresolved V gene where checked; the cause of the rest is unknown. D and trimming come from the DNA, and the V and J calls and clone size come from that table. For this sample the table gives 90,000 to 130,000 clones, of which about 80% were detected only once. The ten largest clonotypes hold about 3.7% of the sample.

Per the germline V gene (reference sequence), LNHDA is the CDR1 and SQIVND is the CDR2. V loses 2 bases, J loses 4 bases, and the germline ends lie 11 bases apart. The CDR3 holds 14 amino acids from the cysteine to the phenylalanine. The entry retains the CDR3 DNA only, 42 bases that are in frame from base 1. Turning to this clone: It lacks a known antigen. The sample holds no much larger clone one base away, and base qualities are not on file.

The V and J genes are TRBV19 and TRBJ1-2; 5 matching bases give a weak D call of TRBD1. The TCR originated in a woman of 80 years or more with acute or convalescent COVID-19. The specimen sequenced was peripheral blood. In nucleotides, the sequence is TGTGCCAGTAGTATAAGACAGCCGACCTATGGCTACACCTTC. It translates as CASSIRQPTYGYTF.